The 21 T cell receptor beta chains in this list originate from one sample, sequenced in a study of blood T cells in healthy people across ages. Then a second PCR, running roughly 7 to 11 cycles, was carried out with a sample-barcoded 5' primer and a J-beta primer mix. One entry per CDR3 protein, called by TCRdb with MiXCR from the 5' RACE reads. There are about 1.5 million distinct CDR3 sequences in the sample; approximately 43% occur only once, and less than 5% lies in the top ten. Sequences were obtained from blood. These receptors were taken from a woman aged 18-29 years in good health.

This sequence joins TRBV3-1 and TRBJ1-2; D not resolved. The germline V and J ends were trimmed by 4 bases and 0 bases, with 12 bases remaining between them. The CDR3 runs 15 residues. The germline CDR1 and CDR2 sequences are LGHDT and YNNKEL (reference sequence). CDR3 coding DNA: TGTGCCAGCAGCCCACTCGAGGGTCCTAACTATGGCTACACCTTC. Translated: CASSPLEGPNYGYTF.

The genes are TRBV25-1 and TRBJ2-1, with 7 positions matching TRBD1. The end of the DNA aligns better with TRBJ2-7, so the J call may be wrong. There are 16 residues in the CDR3. Germline V gives CDR1 MGHDK, CDR2 SYGVNS. CDR3 sequence reads: CASSSRQGGPYNEQYF. The CDR3 nucleotides read TGTGCCAGCAGTTCCAGACAGGGCGGCCCCTACAATGAGCAGTACTTC.

This clonotype is a singleton in its sample. The chain couples TRBV6-1 to TRBJ1-1; D might be TRBD1 (5 bases). V lost 10 bases and J 3 bases, leaving 15 bases between the germline ends. The germline V gene encodes CDR1 MNHNS and CDR2 SASEGT. The CDR3 is 13 residues long. The CDR3 loop reads CAIRGAPDTEAFF. Written as DNA, the CDR3 is TGTGCCATCCGCGGGGCCCCAGACACTGAAGCTTTCTTT.

V usage is TRBV6-2 or TRBV6-3 and J usage is TRBJ2-4; 8 positions match TRBD2. The last part of the DNA fits TRBJ2-7 better; the J call may be wrong. The CDR3 length is 15 residues. The germline CDR1 and CDR2 sequences are MNHEY and SVGEGT. CDR3 DNA sequence: TGTGCCAGCAGTAAACGGACTAGCACGGAAAGCGAGCAGTACTTC. The encoded protein is CASSKRTSTESEQYF.

CDR3: CSAQLLAGGLETQFF. The CDR3 coding sequence is TGCAGTGCTCAACTACTAGCGGGGGGCTTGGAGACCCAGTTCTTC. This rearrangement joins TRBV20-1 to TRBJ2-1; 12 bases match TRBD2. Germline CDR1 DFQATT, CDR2 SNEGSKA (reference sequence). The V segment lost 5 bases and the J segment 13 bases; nucleotides outside the gene matches: 15. The CDR3 covers 15 residues.

This clonotype is a singleton in its sample. This chain uses TRBV19 with TRBJ2-5, with 13 bases matching TRBD2. The assigned J gene may be wrong: the sequence end matches TRBJ2-7 better. The CDR3 consists of 16 residues. Germline values: CDR1 LNHDA, CDR2 SQIVND (reference sequence). CDR3 loop: CASSIGLAGGGSEQYF. CDR3 nucleotides: TGTGCCAGTAGTATAGGACTAGCGGGAGGAGGCAGCGAGCAGTACTTC.

The sample holds one count of this clonotype. A junction boundary mismatches the germline segment, possibly from a read error. This chain joins TRBV11-1 and TRBJ2-1; 10 bases fit TRBD2. CDR3 length: 15 amino acids. Per the germline V gene, CDR1 is SGHAT and CDR2 is FQDESV (reference sequence). The CDR3 spells CAGSLWLAGVNEQFF. CDR3 nucleotide sequence: TGTGCCGGCAGCTTATGGCTAGCGGGAGTCAATGAGCAGTTCTTC.

This clonotype was observed a handful of times. V usage is TRBV6-5 and J usage is TRBJ1-2, with 10 nucleotides matching TRBD1. Trimming cost V 4 bases and J 5 bases; bases outside gene matches: 10. Germline values: CDR1 MNHEY, CDR2 SVGAGI. The CDR3 totals 16 residues. Written as DNA, the CDR3 is TGTGCCAGCAGTTGGGATATGACAGGGGGCCGATATGGCTACACCTTC. This codes for CASSWDMTGGRYGYTF.

V usage is TRBV20-1 and J usage is TRBJ2-7; D may be TRBD2 (5 bases). The V and J ends lost 3 bases and 9 bases respectively, with 12 bases between them. The CDR3 has 11 amino acids. Looked up from germline, CDR1 is DFQATT and CDR2 is SNEGSKA (reference sequence). The CDR3, as DNA: TGCAGTGCTAGGGCGGGTACTGTGCAGTACTTC. Protein sequence: CSARAGTVQYF.

This sequence joins TRBV6-2 or TRBV6-3 and TRBJ2-7; D may be TRBD2 (7 bases). CDR1 is MNHEY, CDR2 SVGEGT, per germline. CDR3 size: 16 residues. V was pared by 4 bases and J by 7 bases, with 23 bases between. The CDR3 region is CASSSAGAISYNEQYF. The CDR3 coding sequence is TGTGCCAGCAGTTCTGCGGGGGCGATCTCCTACAATGAGCAGTACTTC.

CDR3 loop: CASSYSSGNNQPQHF. The CDR3 DNA reads as TGTGCCAGCAGTTACTCGAGCGGCAACAATCAGCCCCAGCATTTT. V usage is TRBV6-6 and J usage is TRBJ1-5; no firm D call. Germline-derived CDR1 and CDR2 are MNHNY and SVGAGI (reference sequence). V shed 0 bases and J shed 3 bases, with 9 bases lying between them. This CDR3 is built from 15 residues.

This clonotype was picked up a small number of times. Written as DNA, the CDR3 is TGTGCCAGCAGTACCGGACTAGCGTTCTACGAGCAGTACTTC. It specifies CASSTGLAFYEQYF. The V and J genes are TRBV27 and TRBJ2-7; 9 nucleotides align to TRBD2. Germline trimming cut 5 bases from V and 3 bases from J; bases unmatched to any gene: 5. CDR3 length equals 14 residues. Germline CDR1 is MNHEY and CDR2 is SMNVEV (reference sequence).

V gene TRBV7-9 combines with J gene TRBJ1-1, with D hard to call. Germline CDR1 is SEHNR and CDR2 is FQNEAQ (reference sequence). This CDR3 is 14 amino acids long. Trimming stripped 7 bases from V and 0 bases from J, with 12 bases between. CDR3 sequence (DNA): TGTGCCAGCATCTCAGGTGATTTGAACACTGAAGCTTTCTTT. It specifies CASISGDLNTEAFF.

This clonotype has just a few counts. CDR3: CASSYGRGKTDTQYF. CDR3 bases: TGTGCCAGCAGTTACGGGAGGGGAAAGACAGATACGCAGTATTTT. The rearrangement joins TRBV6-5 to TRBJ2-3; 7 bases fit TRBD2. CDR1 and CDR2 from the germline V gene are MNHEY and SVGAGI. This CDR3 has 15 amino acids. Trimming took 2 bases from V and 3 from J; bases not matched to a gene: 5.

This sequence joins TRBV6-5 and TRBJ2-1, with 7 positions matching TRBD2. The CDR3 has 15 residues. CDR1 is MNHEY, CDR2 SVGAGI, per germline. Unmatched junction bases numbered 9, after V lost 1 base and J lost 9 bases. The CDR3 loop is CASSYFLGLGFEQFF. CDR3 bases: TGTGCCAGCAGTTACTTCTTAGGACTAGGCTTTGAGCAGTTCTTC.

The chain recombines TRBV7-9 with TRBJ2-4; D may be TRBD1 (5 bases). TRBJ2-7 explains the end of the DNA better; the J call may be wrong. Germline V gene sequence: CDR1 SEHNR, CDR2 FQNEAQ (reference sequence). The CDR3 runs 15 residues. Here the CDR3 DNA reads TGTGCCAGCAGCTTAGTGGGCAGGGATCCCTACGAGCAGTACTTC. Protein sequence: CASSLVGRDPYEQYF.

This clonotype was counted between two and nine times. The gene calls are TRBV20-1 and TRBJ1-2, with D possibly TRBD1 on 6 matching bases. The V gene lost 5 bases and the J gene lost 7 bases, with 26 bases spanning the gap. The CDR3 length is 16 residues. CDR1 and CDR2 (germline): DFQATT, SNEGSKA (reference sequence). In nucleotides, the CDR3 is TGCAGTGCTGCGCACCCAGCAGAGGGGGATGTTGGTGGCTACACCTTC. It yields the protein CSAAHPAEGDVGGYTF.

This chain links TRBV7-9 with TRBJ2-7; perhaps D is TRBD1 or TRBD2 (6 bases each). V lost 7 bases and J 1 base, leaving 20 bases between the germline ends. The CDR3 consists of 16 residues. Germline V gene sequence: CDR1 SEHNR, CDR2 FQNEAQ (reference sequence). The CDR3 coding sequence is TGTGCCAGCACCCCTAAAGGCCAGGGGACTTCCTACGAGCAGTACTTC. Amino acids: CASTPKGQGTSYEQYF.

This chain's CDR3 is CASSPRQGTYGYTF. In DNA form, the CDR3 reads TGTGCCAGCAGCCCCAGACAGGGGACCTATGGCTACACCTTC. The rearrangement links TRBV7-2 to TRBJ1-2; 8 bases are a match to TRBD1. The CDR3 runs to 14 residues. The germline V gene encodes CDR1 SGHTA and CDR2 FQGNSA. Losses at the gene ends were 5 bases for V and 4 bases for J; bases not matched to a gene: 6. Complete variable domain (other parts from reference TRBV7-2 and TRBJ1-2): GAGVSQSPSNKVTEKGKDVELRCDPISGHTALYWYRQSLGQGLEFLIYFQGNSAPDKSGLPSDRFSAERTGGSVSTLTIQRTQQEDSAVYLCASSPRQGTYGYTFGSGTRLTVV.

The V call is TRBV10-2, the J call TRBJ2-1; 8 bases agree with TRBD2. The DNA end is more similar to TRBJ2-7, so the J call may be wrong. The CDR3 covers 18 residues. The V gene's germline CDR1 is WSHSY and CDR2 SAAADI. The CDR3 region is CASIRTSSLPGSYNEQYF. In nucleotides, the CDR3 is TGCGCCAGCATTAGGACTAGCAGCCTTCCGGGGTCCTACAATGAGCAGTACTTC.

The chain carries TRBV13 and TRBJ2-2; 10 nucleotides align to TRBD1. The CDR3 spans 16 residues. Per the germline V gene, CDR1 is PRHDT and CDR2 is FYEKMQ (reference sequence). V shed 6 bases, J shed 6 bases, and the junction held 10 bases outside the gene matches. The CDR3 DNA reads TGTGCCAGCAGATCTTTGGACAGGGGGATCCCCGGGGAGCTGTTTTTT. This translates into CASRSLDRGIPGELFF.